Detailed here is one T cell receptor beta chain. What this receptor recognizes is not known. It has no much larger one-base neighbor in the sample; base qualities were not kept. For TCR Vbeta sequencing, memory CD4+ T cells were sorted ex vivo from the peripheral blood of narcolepsy patients and healthy controls. These data come from a study of T cells in narcolepsy (dated by TCRdb to the late 2010s). About the study as a whole: Patients with narcolepsy type 1 or type 2 (NT1, NT2) and healthy control donors were enrolled in the study. The study sought autoreactive T cells targeting hypocretin neuron self-antigens (hypocretin, TRIB2) in narcolepsy patients, using TCR Vbeta sequencing to track clonotypes in blood and CSF.

Libraries came from the immunoSEQ multiplex PCR assay. This is the immuneACCESS table as TCRdb keeps it, with only in-frame sequences that have V and J called. A part of the clones is gone; compared with another copy, unresolved V genes explain less than half, and the rest is unexplained. The sample contains 25,000 to 40,000 clones, 90% of them found a single time. The ten largest clones take up approximately 1.2% of the sample. From the cysteine through the phenylalanine, the CDR3 covers 13 amino acids. Solely the CDR3 DNA is kept, with 39 bases framed from the first base. Trimming costs V 5 bases and J 5 bases, and their ends lie 7 bases apart. The germline V gene (reference sequence) yields LNHDA for CDR1 and SQIVND for CDR2. The full study reports these points: Certain blood memory CD4+ repertoires from patients and controls had no sequences that matched autoreactive T cell clones. HCRT-specific and TRIB2-specific autoreactive clonotypes were highlighted in plots that compared CD4+ T cell clonotypes in CSF versus blood from the same patient. Autoreactive clonotypes were reported to be detected serially in the blood of the same patients and of different patients, but not in the blood of healthy controls. Patients and controls had comparable numbers of sequenced blood memory CD4+ clonotypes, averaging about 37,000 and 33,000, respectively.

The rearranged segments are TRBV19 and TRBJ1-6, with the identity of the D gene unclear. Sequencing input: CD45RA- memory CD4+ T cells from PBMCs. This sample's cell subset or site label indicates: memory T cells sorted ex vivo from peripheral blood. This sequence originates from a human donor with narcolepsy. The CDR3 amino acid sequence is: CASSGIDNSPLHF. The nucleotide sequence is TGTGCCAGTAGTGGTATAGATAATTCACCCCTCCACTTT.